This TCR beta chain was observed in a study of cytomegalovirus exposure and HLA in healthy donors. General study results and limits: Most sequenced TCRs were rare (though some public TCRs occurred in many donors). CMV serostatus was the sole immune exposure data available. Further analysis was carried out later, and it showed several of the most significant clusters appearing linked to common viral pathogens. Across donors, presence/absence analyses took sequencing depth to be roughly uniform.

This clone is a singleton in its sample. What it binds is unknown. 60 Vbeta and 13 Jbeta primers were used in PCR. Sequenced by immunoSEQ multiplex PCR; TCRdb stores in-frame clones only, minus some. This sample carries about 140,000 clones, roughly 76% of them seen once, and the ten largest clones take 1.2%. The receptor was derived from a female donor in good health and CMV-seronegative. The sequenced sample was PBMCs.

CDR3 in DNA: TGTGCCAGCAGCCCCCAAAGGGGGCTAGACACTGAAGCTTTCTTT. Protein: CASSPQRGLDTEAFF. This chain uses TRBV7-3 with TRBJ1-1; 7 positions match TRBD1. Germline values: CDR1 SGHTA, CDR2 FQGTGA. The CDR3 has 15 amino acids. V shed 5 bases and J 3 bases; nucleotides not matched to a gene: 9.